The 7 T cell receptor beta chains below were found in one sample sequenced in a study of OX40 agonist ivuxolimab in advanced cancers. The library was obtained by the immunoSEQ multiplex PCR assay. The table comes from immuneACCESS by way of TCRdb, which keeps in-frame sequences with V and J called. Part of the clones is missing from these tables; in studies checked, under half for an unresolved V gene and the rest for unknown reasons. This sample holds tens of thousands of clones; 80% to 90% were observed only once. Less than 2% of the sample is in the top ten clones. This specimen consisted of CD4+ or CD8+ T cells sorted from blood, obtained in a trial of the OX40 agonist ivuxolimab. These receptors all come from an adult with an advanced solid tumor such as melanoma, head and neck, liver or kidney cancer.

This clone appeared a single time. This chain uses TRBV6-1 with TRBJ2-5; D may be TRBD1 (6 bases). Between the trimmed V and J ends, which lost 2 bases and 5 bases, there was a span of 12 bases. The CDR3 consists of 14 residues. CDR1 MNHNS and CDR2 SASEGT come from the germline V gene. This CDR3 reads CASSESGGRETQYF. Written as DNA, the CDR3 is TGTGCCAGCAGTGAATCTGGGGGCCGGGAGACCCAGTACTTC.

The chain couples TRBV2 to TRBJ1-1, with a possible D match to TRBD1 (5 bases). The V gene lost 6 bases and the J gene lost 8 bases, with 16 bases spanning the gap. The CDR3 has 13 amino acids. CDR1 and CDR2 (germline): SNHLY, FYNNEI. DNA for the CDR3: TGTGCCAGCAGACCAACCCTACGGGGGGAAGCTTTCTTT. It codes for CASRPTLRGEAFF.

A note on this clone: At one boundary the junction diverges from the germline segment, which might be a read error. The rearrangement links TRBV7-3 to TRBJ2-3; D might be TRBD1 or TRBD2, each matching 6 bases. Germline values: CDR1 SGHTA, CDR2 FQGTGA. The CDR3 consists of 13 residues. The CDR3 protein is CASSLSDEGEASF. CDR3 in DNA: TGTGCCAGCAGCTTAAGCGACGAGGGGGAGGCCTCTTTT.

The chain joins TRBV19 to TRBJ1-5; the match to TRBD1 covers 9 bases. Germline CDR1 and CDR2: LNHDA and SQIVND (reference sequence). Trimming took 6 bases from V and 3 from J; bases not matched to a gene: 6. The CDR3 has 15 amino acids. CDR3 bases: TGTGCCAGTAGACAGGGGGCGAGGGTCAATCAGCCCCAGCATTTT. Encoded protein: CASRQGARVNQPQHF.

This chain uses TRBV4-3 with TRBJ2-5, with TRBD2 as a possible D gene (6 bases). Germline loops: CDR1 LGHNA, CDR2 YSLEER. The germline V and J ends were trimmed by 4 bases and 2 bases, with 8 bases remaining between them. This CDR3 has 13 residues. The CDR3 DNA sequence: TGCGCCAGCAGCCGGGACTTTCAAGAGACCCAGTACTTC. It yields the protein CASSRDFQETQYF.

The chain is built from TRBV19 and TRBJ1-2; TRBD1 is a possible D gene (5 bases). The germline gives CDR1 LNHDA, CDR2 SQIVND (reference sequence). V lost 7 bases and J lost 2, with 11 bases in between. CDR3 size: 13 residues. The CDR3: CASTLDRNYGYTF. The CDR3, as DNA: TGTGCCAGTACCCTCGACAGAAACTATGGCTACACCTTC.

The chain links TRBV5-4 to TRBJ1-6; the D is unclear. V gave up 4 bases and J gave up 0 bases, with 17 bases separating them. The CDR3 runs 18 residues. CDR1 is SGHNT and CDR2 is YYREEE in the germline V gene (reference sequence). The DNA for the CDR3 is TGTGCCAGCAGCCGTGACCGCGCTACTAGCTCCTATAATTCACCCCTCCACTTT. Residues: CASSRDRATSSYNSPLHF.